The 18 T cell receptor beta chains in this list originate from one sample, sequenced in a study of blood T cell repertoires in COVID-19. Generated by immunoSEQ multiplex PCR, the TCRdb table keeps only in-frame clones and is missing some. This table holds a few hundred thousand clones, about 90% found once. The sample consisted of peripheral blood. These receptors originate from a man aged 18 to 29 with COVID-19, enrolled during active disease.

Details on this clone: The DNA is omitted, as the CDR3 cannot be located on it reliably, and the CDR3 follows TCRdb's listing. The V and J genes are TRBV3-1 (or the pseudogene TRBV3-2) and TRBJ2-7; the D call in the table, TRBD1, was not verified against the DNA. The germline gives CDR1 LGHDT, CDR2 YNNKEL (reference sequence). Ends included, the CDR3 has 14 residues. The CDR3 loop is CASSPLDKAYEQYF.

This sequence joins TRBV19 and TRBJ2-1; 13 nucleotides match TRBD2. The germline V gene has CDR1 LNHDA and CDR2 SQIVND (reference sequence). CDR3 size: 20 residues. J was trimmed by 2 bases and V by 6 bases; bases with no gene match: 16. The CDR3 loop is CASRPLPGLAGFTAYNEQFF. The CDR3 region has the DNA TGTGCCAGTAGACCTCTCCCGGGACTAGCGGGATTTACCGCCTACAATGAGCAGTTCTTC.

This clone was observed a handful of times. The V call is TRBV7-9, the J call TRBJ2-7; 9 bases line up with TRBD1. Looked up from germline, CDR1 is SEHNR and CDR2 is FQNEAQ (reference sequence). With 4 bases clipped from V and 5 bases from J, the junction kept 9 bases outside the gene matches. The CDR3 is 15 amino acids. The CDR3, as DNA: TGTGCCAGCAGCTACTACAGGGGGCTTGAGGACGAGCAGTACTTC. Encoded protein: CASSYYRGLEDEQYF.

This chain joins TRBV7-2 and TRBJ2-3, with 7 bases matching TRBD2. After removal of 9 bases from V and 1 base from J, the junction contained 4 bases not matched to a gene. CDR3 length: 13 residues. Germline V CDR1 and CDR2: SGHTA, FQGNSA. The CDR3 reads CASTGGRTDTQYF. For the CDR3, the DNA is TGTGCCAGTACGGGGGGACGCACAGATACGCAGTATTTT.

This clone was seen once. The chain recombines TRBV2 with TRBJ2-3, with D perhaps matching TRBD2 (5 bases). CDR1 and CDR2 from the germline V gene are SNHLY and FYNNEI. CDR3 length: 13 residues. Deletions cut 6 bases from V and 3 bases from J, with 10 bases between. CDR3 amino acids: CASREGRTDTQYF. The CDR3 DNA is TGTGCCAGCAGAGAGGGTAGGACAGATACGCAGTATTTT.

The genes are TRBV18 and TRBJ2-4; TRBD1 is a possible D gene (5 bases). The CDR3 is 16 amino acids. CDR1 is KGHSH, CDR2 LQKENI, per germline. V lost 6 bases and J lost 0, with 15 bases in between. CDR3 amino acids: CASSLPQTVAKNIQYF. As DNA, the CDR3 is TGTGCCAGCTCTCTACCCCAGACAGTAGCCAAAAACATTCAGTACTTC.

In DNA, the CDR3 is TGCGCCAGCAGCTCCGACATGGACACCATATATTTT. Its translation: CASSSDMDTIYF. The chain combines TRBV5-1 with TRBJ1-3, with D unresolved. The germline V gene encodes CDR1 SGHRS and CDR2 YFSETQ. The CDR3 has 12 residues. V was cut by 3 bases and J by 8 bases, with 9 bases left in between.

This clone was seen once. This chain connects TRBV19 to TRBJ2-7; 9 bases are a match to TRBD1. This CDR3 contains 15 residues. Trimming cost V 5 bases and J 5 bases; bases outside gene matches: 10. Germline CDR1 is LNHDA and CDR2 is SQIVND (reference sequence). CDR3 amino acids: CASSAGTGSIHEQYF. The CDR3 DNA is TGTGCCAGTAGTGCAGGGACAGGGTCGATACACGAGCAGTACTTC.

This chain connects TRBV5-4 to TRBJ2-3; TRBD2 matches at 9 bases. Looked up from germline, CDR1 is SGHNT and CDR2 is YYREEE (reference sequence). CDR3 length equals 18 residues. J gave up 0 bases and V 2 bases, and 10 bases lay outside the gene matches. The CDR3, as DNA: TGTGCCAGCAGCTTAACACCGGGACTAGCCTCTAGCACAGATACGCAGTATTTT. Encoded protein: CASSLTPGLASSTDTQYF. Variable domain in full (rest from reference TRBV5-4 and TRBJ2-3): ETGVTQSPTHLIKTRGQQVTLRCSSQSGHNTVSWYQQALGQGPQFIFQYYREEENGRGNFPPRFSGLQFPNYSSELNVNALELDDSALYLCASSLTPGLASSTDTQYFGPGTRLTVL.

The J gene is TRBJ2-2, the V gene TRBV7-9, with 7 bases matching TRBD1. The CDR3 length is 15 residues. J lost 4 bases, V lost 5 bases, and 7 bases had no gene match. Germline V lookup: CDR1 SEHNR, CDR2 FQNEAQ (reference sequence). The CDR3 region has the DNA TGTGCCAGCAGCGGCAGACAGGGTGGCACCGGGGAGCTGTTTTTT. Its translation: CASSGRQGGTGELFF.

This rearrangement joins TRBV6-5 to TRBJ1-5; the D gene is possibly TRBD1 (6 bases). The length of the CDR3 is 13 residues. CDR1 is MNHEY, CDR2 SVGAGI, per germline. Trimming took 9 bases from V and 2 from J, leaving 11 bases between them. CDR3 sequence: CARFRGCNQPQHF. The CDR3 DNA reads TGTGCCAGATTCAGGGGATGCAATCAGCCCCAGCATTTT.

The chain couples TRBV18 to TRBJ2-5; TRBD2 matches at 8 bases. The length of the CDR3 is 16 residues. The V and J ends lost 4 bases and 4 bases, in that order; junction bases with no gene match: 11. Germline V CDR1 and CDR2: KGHSH, LQKENI. CDR3 DNA sequence: TGTGCCAGCTCACAAATGGGACTAGATAGTGGAGAGACCCAGTACTTC. This encodes CASSQMGLDSGETQYF.

V usage is TRBV4-1 and J usage is TRBJ1-2; D gene uncertain. There are 14 residues in the CDR3. Trimming took off 2 bases at V and 7 bases at J, with 14 bases between the two ends. Germline CDR1 and CDR2: MGHRA and YSYEKL. The CDR3 DNA reads TGCGCCAGCAGCCAACCCGGGAAGCTGGTTGGCTACACCTTC. The encoded protein is CASSQPGKLVGYTF.

The chain recombines TRBV9 with TRBJ1-3, with 9 bases fitting TRBD1. CDR3 length: 17 residues. J gave up 4 bases and V 3 bases, and 11 bases lay outside the gene matches. Germline values: CDR1 SGDLS, CDR2 YYNGEE. In DNA form, the CDR3 reads TGTGCCAGCAGCGGAACCGGGACAGGGTTTGGGGGAAACACCATATATTTT. Protein: CASSGTGTGFGGNTIYF.

The rearrangement joins TRBV29-1 to TRBJ2-3; perhaps TRBD1 as D (6 bases). This CDR3 has 14 residues. V lost 4 bases and J 2 bases, leaving 13 bases between the germline ends. The germline V gene encodes CDR1 SQVTM and CDR2 ANQGSEA. CDR3: CSVAGAEPTDTQYF. The CDR3 coding sequence is TGCAGCGTTGCAGGGGCAGAACCCACAGATACGCAGTATTTT.

The chain has TRBV19 and TRBJ2-2; 8 bases line up with TRBD1. CDR3 length: 18 residues. Trimming took 10 bases from V and 3 from J; bases not matched to a gene: 19. Germline CDR1 LNHDA, CDR2 SQIVND (reference sequence). The CDR3 coding sequence is TGTGCCACCCGCGGGCAGGGGGCTAGTTTGTTTGACACCGGGGAGCTGTTTTTT. The encoded protein is CATRGQGASLFDTGELFF. The full variable domain, completed using reference TRBV19 and TRBJ2-2, is DGGITQSPKYLFRKEGQNVTLSCEQNLNHDAMYWYRQDPGQGLRLIYYSQIVNDFQKGDIAEGYSVSREKKESFPLTVTSAQKNPTAFYLCATRGQGASLFDTGELFFGEGSRLTVL.

CDR3 sequence: CASSQTGGSTDTQYF. The CDR3 coding sequence is TGCGCCAGCAGCCAGACAGGGGGTTCCACAGATACGCAGTATTTT. This rearrangement joins TRBV5-1 to TRBJ2-3; 9 bases match TRBD1. CDR3 length: 15 amino acids. Trimming removed 4 bases from V and 2 bases from J; junction bases left unmatched: 5. Germline loops: CDR1 SGHRS, CDR2 YFSETQ.

The chain links TRBV2 to TRBJ2-7; 13 bases are a match to TRBD2. This CDR3 is 15 amino acids long. V was pared by 6 bases and J by 5 bases, with 7 bases of the junction left unmatched. Germline V lookup: CDR1 SNHLY, CDR2 FYNNEI. CDR3 amino acids: CASSDWTSGSDEQYF. CDR3 DNA sequence: TGTGCCAGCAGCGATTGGACTAGCGGGAGCGACGAGCAGTACTTC.